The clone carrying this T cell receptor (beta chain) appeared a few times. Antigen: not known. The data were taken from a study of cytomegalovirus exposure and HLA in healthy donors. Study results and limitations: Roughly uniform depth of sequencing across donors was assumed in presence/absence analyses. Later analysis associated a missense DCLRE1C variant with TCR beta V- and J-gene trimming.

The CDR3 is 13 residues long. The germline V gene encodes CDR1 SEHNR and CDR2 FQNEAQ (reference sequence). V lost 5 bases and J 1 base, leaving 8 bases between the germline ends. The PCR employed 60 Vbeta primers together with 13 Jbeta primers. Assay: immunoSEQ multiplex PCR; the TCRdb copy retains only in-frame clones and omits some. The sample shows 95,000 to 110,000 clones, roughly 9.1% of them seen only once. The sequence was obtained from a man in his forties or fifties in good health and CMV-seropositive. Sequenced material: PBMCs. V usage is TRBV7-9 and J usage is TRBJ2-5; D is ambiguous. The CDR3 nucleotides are TGTGCCAGCAGCCTTATCGGCCAAGAGACCCAGTACTTC. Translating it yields CASSLIGQETQYF.